This T cell receptor (beta chain) comes out of a study of shared clonotypes between healthy human individuals. Libraries were prepared by immunoSEQ multiplex PCR; TCRdb keeps only in-frame clonotypes and omits some of them. The data show some 2,500,000 clones, under 95% seen once. The ends were cut back, 4 bases at V and 10 bases at J, with 14 bases in the middle. The germline V gene has CDR1 SGHTA and CDR2 FQGTGA. This CDR3 spans 13 amino acids. Sequenced: naive CD4+ T cells from PBMCs. Subset described: CD45RA+ positively selected. The chain joins TRBV7-3 to TRBJ2-1; D perhaps matches TRBD1 (6 bases). The TCR sequence derives from a man aged 18-30 years in good health. Some clones in this sample may be carry-over from other donors' samples. CDR3 sequence (DNA): TGTGCCAGCAGCTCAACAGGGACCGGGGAGCAGTTCTTC. This codes for CASSSTGTGEQFF. The full variable domain, completed using reference TRBV7-3 and TRBJ2-1, is GAGVSQTPSNKVTEKGKYVELRCDPISGHTALYWYRQSLGQGPEFLIYFQGTGAADDSGLPNDRFFAVRPEGSVSTLKIQRTERGDSAVYLCASSSTGTGEQFFGPGTRLTVL.